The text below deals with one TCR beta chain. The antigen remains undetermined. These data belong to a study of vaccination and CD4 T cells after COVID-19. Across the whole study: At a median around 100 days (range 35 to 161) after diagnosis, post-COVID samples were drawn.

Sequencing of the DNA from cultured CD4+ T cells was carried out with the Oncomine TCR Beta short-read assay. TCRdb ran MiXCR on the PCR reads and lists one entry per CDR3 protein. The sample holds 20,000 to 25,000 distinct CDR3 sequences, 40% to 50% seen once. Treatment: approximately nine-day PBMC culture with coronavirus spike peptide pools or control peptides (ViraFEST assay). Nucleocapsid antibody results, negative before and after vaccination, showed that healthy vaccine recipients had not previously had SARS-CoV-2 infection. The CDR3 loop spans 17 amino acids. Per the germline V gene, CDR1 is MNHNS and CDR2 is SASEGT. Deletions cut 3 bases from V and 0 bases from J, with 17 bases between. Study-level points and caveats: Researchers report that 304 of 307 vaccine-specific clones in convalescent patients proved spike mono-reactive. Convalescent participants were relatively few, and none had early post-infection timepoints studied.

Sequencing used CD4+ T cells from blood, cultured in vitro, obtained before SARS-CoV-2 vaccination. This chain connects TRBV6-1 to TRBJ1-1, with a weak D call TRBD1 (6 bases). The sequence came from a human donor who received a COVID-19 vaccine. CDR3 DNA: TGTGCCAGCAGTGATAGGCCGACAGGCCAAATGAACACTGAAGCTTTCTTT. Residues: CASSDRPTGQMNTEAFF.